The rows below give T cell receptor beta chains drawn from one sample of a study of blood T cell repertoires in COVID-19. This table comes from immunoSEQ multiplex PCR, and its TCRdb copy is limited to in-frame clones, with some not included. The sample includes over 200,000 clones, around 87% of them seen just once. The sequencing input was peripheral blood. The receptors were sampled from a woman aged 45-59 years with acute or convalescent COVID-19. CDR3s include the opening cysteine and the closing phenylalanine or tryptophan. D genes are given only for firm matches. Size is omitted from some rows. Given values are once, few, many or a class for expanded clones.

clone size	D gene	J gene	V gene	CDR3 protein	CDR3 DNA
NA	NA	TRBJ2-1	TRBV19	CASSIIGASSSFF	TGTGCCAGTAGTATTATAGGAGCCTCATCGTCGTTCTTC
NA	TRBD2	TRBJ2-7	TRBV6-2/TRBV6-3	CASSRALAAPPYEQYF	TGTGCCAGCAGTAGGGCACTAGCGGCCCCCCCCTACGAGCAGTACTTC
NA	NA	TRBJ2-7	TRBV5-4	CASSLAGGDTEQYF	TGTGCCAGCAGCTTGGCCGGAGGGGATACCGAGCAGTACTTC
NA	TRBD1	TRBJ2-5	TRBV7-7	CASSLAGPTGGGETQYF	TGTGCCAGCAGCTTAGCCGGACCGACAGGGGGAGGAGAGACCCAGTACTTC
NA	NA	TRBJ1-4	TRBV2	CASSVTRSTNEKLFF	TGTGCCAGCAGTGTCACAAGATCAACTAATGAAAAACTGTTTTTT
NA	TRBD1	TRBJ1-2	TRBV4-1	CASRRQGAQDGYTF	TGCGCCAGCAGAAGACAGGGGGCGCAAGATGGCTACACCTTC
few	NA	TRBJ1-1	TRBV12-3/TRBV12-4	CASGQGVAFF	TGTGCCAGCGGCCAAGGAGTGGCTTTCTTT
NA	TRBD1	TRBJ2-1	TRBV5-1	CASSRAGGLNEQFF	TGCGCCAGCTCCCGGGCAGGGGGCTTGAATGAGCAGTTCTTC
NA	NA	TRBJ2-1	TRBV9	CASRPGSGQEQFF	TGTGCCAGCAGGCCCGGTTCGGGTCAAGAGCAGTTCTTC
NA	NA	TRBJ2-3	TRBV24-1	CATSDLPGGGHTDTQYF	TGTGCCACCAGTGATTTGCCTGGCGGGGGACACACAGATACGCAGTATTTT
once	NA	TRBJ2-3	TRBV5-1	CASSLGGSSGTDTQYF	TGCGCCAGCAGCTTGGGGGGTAGTAGCGGCACAGATACGCAGTATTTT
once	TRBD2	TRBJ2-3	TRBV15	CATSRGGLAAQDTQYF	TGTGCCACCAGCAGAGGCGGACTAGCGGCCCAAGATACGCAGTATTTT
NA	TRBD1	TRBJ2-7	TRBV6-6	CASTGQGVREQYF	TGTGCCAGCACGGGTCAGGGGGTTCGGGAGCAGTACTTC
NA	TRBD1	TRBJ2-7	TRBV3-1/TRBV3-2	CASSQWTGTRDEQYF	TGTGCCAGCAGCCAGTGGACAGGGACCAGGGACGAGCAGTACTTC
NA	TRBD1	TRBJ1-4	TRBV30	CAWSVGTGDGEKLFF	TGTGCCTGGAGTGTGGGAACAGGGGATGGAGAAAAACTGTTTTTT
NA	NA	TRBJ2-2	TRBV7-8	CASSLGAAGTGELFF	TGTGCCAGCAGCTTAGGGGCCGCGGGCACCGGGGAGCTGTTTTTT
NA	NA	TRBJ2-7	TRBV28	CASSPPTTGGYEQYF	TGTGCCAGCAGCCCACCGACGACAGGTGGCTACGAGCAGTACTTC
NA	NA	TRBJ2-4	TRBV12-3/TRBV12-4	CASSFVKNIQYF	TGTGCCAGCAGTTTCGTCAAAAACATTCAGTACTTC
NA	TRBD1	TRBJ2-1	TRBV5-1	CASTYRGQGIDEQFF	TGCGCCAGCACCTACAGGGGACAGGGGATCGATGAGCAGTTCTTC
NA	TRBD1	TRBJ2-1	TRBV27	CASSFATGRWANEQFF	TGTGCCAGCAGTTTCGCGACAGGGCGGTGGGCCAATGAGCAGTTCTTC
NA	NA	TRBJ2-7	TRBV4-3	CASSHSVQWTRAYEQYF	TGCGCCAGCAGCCATTCTGTCCAGTGGACACGAGCCTACGAGCAGTACTTC
NA	NA	TRBJ2-5	TRBV7-3	CASSLAEMRTQYF	TGTGCCAGCAGCCTTGCGGAAATGCGGACCCAGTACTTC
few	TRBD1	TRBJ2-1	TRBV5-1	CASKPGTGREQFF	TGCGCCAGCAAACCTGGGACAGGGAGAGAGCAGTTCTTC
few	NA	TRBJ1-2	TRBV9	CASSRGQPGYGYTF	TGTGCCAGCAGTCGGGGACAACCAGGGTACGGCTACACCTTC
NA	TRBD2	TRBJ2-1	TRBV5-4	CASSFGAGGGNEQFF	TGTGCCAGCAGCTTTGGAGCGGGAGGGGGGAATGAGCAGTTCTTC
NA	NA	TRBJ1-4	TRBV5-5	CASSLVRGMREKLFF	TGTGCCAGCAGCTTGGTACGGGGTATGCGTGAAAAACTGTTTTTT
NA	TRBD1	TRBJ1-6	TRBV7-3	CASSLGTVNSPLHF	TGTGCCAGCAGCCTAGGGACAGTGAATTCACCCCTCCACTTT
NA	NA	TRBJ2-7	TRBV20-1	CSASGPGYEQYF	TGCAGTGCTAGTGGACCGGGCTACGAGCAGTACTTC
NA	NA	TRBJ2-1	TRBV3-1/TRBV3-2	CASSQRRAGLRDEQFF	TGTGCCAGCAGCCAGAGACGAGCGGGCTTACGGGATGAGCAGTTCTTC
NA	TRBD1	TRBJ1-1	TRBV7-6	CASSARTGMNTEAFF	TGTGCCAGCAGCGCCCGGACAGGCATGAACACTGAAGCTTTCTTT
NA	TRBD1	TRBJ1-2	TRBV27	CASSSITGALYGYTF	TGTGCCAGCAGCTCCATTACAGGGGCCCTCTATGGCTACACCTTC
NA	TRBD2	TRBJ2-7	TRBV9	CASSEGLADSYEQYF	TGTGCCAGCAGCGAGGGGCTAGCGGACTCCTACGAGCAGTACTTC
NA	NA	TRBJ2-3	TRBV29-1	CSVGGGAYSTDTQYF	TGCAGCGTTGGCGGAGGCGCCTATAGCACAGATACGCAGTATTTT
NA	TRBD2	TRBJ2-7	TRBV7-9	CASSSGAGGEQYF	TGTGCCAGCAGCTCGGGAGCGGGAGGCGAGCAGTACTTC
NA	NA	TRBJ1-6	TRBV7-9	CASSLPRLSSSYNSPLHF	TGTGCCAGCAGCTTACCTCGACTCTCGAGCTCCTATAATTCACCCCTCCACTTT
NA	NA	TRBJ1-2	TRBV30	CASAGNRNYGYTF	TGTGCCTCTGCAGGGAATCGAAACTATGGCTACACCTTC
once	NA	TRBJ1-2	TRBV28	CASSSPPQGPRLGYTF	TGTGCCAGCAGTTCCCCACCCCAGGGCCCCCGGTTGGGCTACACCTTC
NA	TRBD2	TRBJ2-7	TRBV10-3	CAISGLADSYEQYF	TGTGCCATCAGTGGACTAGCGGACTCCTACGAGCAGTACTTC
NA	NA	TRBJ2-3	TRBV15	CATSRDEGATSSTDTQYF	TGTGCCACCAGCAGAGACGAGGGAGCTACCTCTAGCACAGATACGCAGTATTTT
NA	NA	TRBJ1-1	TRBV7-6	CASSLEGSYVLMNTEAFF	TGTGCCAGCAGCTTAGAAGGGAGTTACGTCCTCATGAACACTGAAGCTTTCTTT
NA	NA	TRBJ2-1	TRBV5-4	CASRRDTYNEQFF	TGTGCCAGCAGGAGGGACACCTACAATGAGCAGTTCTTC
NA	NA	TRBJ2-1	TRBV28	CASRGGPSNEQFF	TGTGCCAGCAGGGGGGGGCCGTCAAATGAGCAGTTCTTC
NA	TRBD1	TRBJ1-4	TRBV4-2	CASSQGTGGGEKLFF	TGTGCCAGCAGCCAAGGGACAGGGGGAGGAGAAAAACTGTTTTTT
NA	TRBD2	TRBJ2-1	TRBV28	CASSPVGGGPGNEQFF	TGTGCCAGCAGTCCCGTGGGGGGAGGGCCCGGCAATGAGCAGTTCTTC
NA	TRBD2	TRBJ2-1	TRBV6-2/TRBV6-3	CASSPGTSGSLYNEQFF	TGTGCCAGCAGCCCCGGGACTAGCGGTTCCTTATACAATGAGCAGTTCTTC
NA	TRBD2	TRBJ2-7	TRBV13	CASSPGGVRNEQYF	TGTGCCAGCAGCCCGGGGGGGGTTAGGAACGAGCAGTACTTC
NA	TRBD1	TRBJ1-1	TRBV6-2/TRBV6-3	CASSFTPAGGHTEAFF	TGTGCCAGCAGTTTCACCCCGGCAGGGGGTCACACTGAAGCTTTCTTT
few	TRBD2	TRBJ2-3	TRBV9	CASSVGLAVEDTQYF	TGTGCCAGCAGCGTGGGACTAGCGGTGGAAGATACGCAGTATTTT
NA	TRBD1	TRBJ1-5	TRBV6-2/TRBV6-3	CASSYNETGARGPQHF	TGTGCCAGCAGTTACAATGAGACAGGGGCGCGGGGGCCCCAGCATTTT
NA	TRBD2	TRBJ2-3	TRBV18	CASSPTREYPSGSTDTQYF	TGTGCCAGCTCACCAACGCGGGAGTACCCTAGCGGGAGCACAGATACGCAGTATTTT
NA	TRBD2	TRBJ2-1	TRBV5-1	CASSLGLAVYNEQFF	TGCGCCAGCAGCTTGGGGCTAGCGGTCTACAATGAGCAGTTCTTC